Presented here are 26 T cell receptor beta chains from one specimen sequenced in a study of blood T cell repertoires in COVID-19. Assay used: immunoSEQ multiplex PCR; TCRdb lists only in-frame clones, some missing. The data hold about 30,000 clones, with 81% observed a single time. Material: peripheral blood. The receptor set was obtained from a man between 65 and 85 years old with COVID-19, enrolled during active disease.

The rearrangement joins TRBV4-2 to TRBJ1-1; D is undetermined. The CDR3 totals 12 residues. CDR1 is LGHNA, CDR2 YNFKEQ, per germline. Trimming stripped 6 bases from V and 0 bases from J, with 5 bases between. CDR3 sequence: CASRGMNTEAFF. CDR3 nucleotide sequence: TGTGCCAGCAGGGGCATGAACACTGAAGCTTTCTTT.

This clone was seen more than once but under ten times. The chain has TRBV5-4 and TRBJ2-4, with D possibly TRBD2 on 6 matching bases. Per the germline V gene, CDR1 is SGHNT and CDR2 is YYREEE (reference sequence). This CDR3 spans 16 amino acids. The V end lost 4 bases, the J end lost 5 bases, and 19 bases lay between the germline ends. The CDR3 spells CASSKGPGESENIQYF. Written as DNA, the CDR3 is TGTGCCAGCAGCAAAGGTCCGGGGGAGTCGGAAAACATTCAGTACTTC.

This clone has only one observation. The chain has TRBV29-1 and TRBJ1-4; TRBD1 aligns across 7 bases. Germline V gene lookup returns CDR1 SQVTM and CDR2 ANQGSEA. CDR3 length: 13 residues. The junction had 2 bases not matched to a gene; V was cut back by 4 bases and J by 3 bases. Written as DNA, the CDR3 is TGCAGCGTTGGAGGGACAGCTAATGAAAAACTGTTTTTT. Translation: CSVGGTANEKLFF.

This clone occurred a few times. The gene calls are TRBV28 and TRBJ2-1; D may be TRBD2 (6 bases). V lost 9 bases, J lost 3 bases, and 15 bases lay in between. The germline gives CDR1 MDHEN, CDR2 SYDVKM. This CDR3 comprises 14 residues. For the CDR3, the DNA is TGTGCCAGTATAAATAGCGGAAACTACAATGAGCAGTTCTTC. It translates to CASINSGNYNEQFF.

The chain has TRBV14 and TRBJ1-2; D is possibly TRBD1 (6 bases). The germline V gene has CDR1 SGHDN and CDR2 FVKESK. CDR3 length: 15 amino acids. V dropped 0 bases and J dropped 8 bases, with 16 bases sitting between them. CDR3 bases: TGTGCCAGCAGCCAAGATCGCAGGGGCTCGGGCGGCTACACCTTC. Protein sequence: CASSQDRRGSGGYTF.

V usage is TRBV2 and J usage is TRBJ2-1; TRBD2 aligns across 10 bases. Germline lookup yields CDR1 SNHLY and CDR2 FYNNEI. This CDR3 region has 20 residues. Trimming cost V 1 base and J 0 bases; bases outside gene matches: 12. The DNA for the CDR3 is TGTGCCAGCAGTGAAGTTAGGAGGCAGGGACTAGCGAGCTCCTACAATGAGCAGTTCTTC. This translates into CASSEVRRQGLASSYNEQFF.

The chain has TRBV28 and TRBJ2-6, with TRBD1 matching 9 bases. Germline CDR1 MDHEN, CDR2 SYDVKM. V trimming: 8 bases; J trimming: 4 bases; junction bases outside the gene matches: 6. This CDR3 comprises 15 residues. The CDR3 DNA reads TGTGCCAGCCGATACAGGGGGCCAGGGGCCAACGTCCTGACTTTC. Translated, it gives CASRYRGPGANVLTF.

The chain employs TRBV19 and TRBJ1-1, with D possibly being TRBD1 (5 bases). CDR1 is LNHDA, CDR2 SQIVND, per germline (reference sequence). This CDR3 is built from 15 residues. The V end lost 6 bases, the J end lost 5 bases, and 19 bases lay between the germline ends. The CDR3 coding sequence is TGTGCCAGTAGGATCCTCCTAGGGGAGGAAACTGAAGCTTTCTTT. It encodes CASRILLGEETEAFF.

This clone has a single count. This chain joins TRBV3-1 (or the pseudogene TRBV3-2) and TRBJ2-5; 9 nucleotides match TRBD1. V shed 4 bases and J 1 base; nucleotides not matched to a gene: 10. Looked up from germline, CDR1 is LGHDT and CDR2 is YNNKEL (reference sequence). The length of the CDR3 is 17 residues. In nucleotides, the CDR3 is TGTGCCAGCAGCCCAGGACAGGGGAGAGCTAGCCAAGAGACCCAGTACTTC. This gives the protein CASSPGQGRASQETQYF.

This chain connects TRBV9 to TRBJ2-7; D is possibly TRBD2 (5 bases). Trimming took 0 bases from V and 4 from J, leaving 17 bases between them. Germline V CDR1 and CDR2: SGDLS, YYNGEE. There are 16 residues in the CDR3. The CDR3 region is CASSVDLHEGMYEQYF. As DNA, the CDR3 is TGTGCCAGCAGCGTAGATTTACATGAGGGAATGTACGAGCAGTACTTC.

CDR3 nucleotides: TGTGCCAGCAGTCCACGACAGGGGGCAGCCTACGAGCAGTACTTC. As protein: CASSPRQGAAYEQYF. The rearrangement uses TRBV6-6 and TRBJ2-7; 10 bases agree with TRBD1. The CDR3 spans 15 residues. J gave up 2 bases and V 5 bases, and 6 bases lay outside the gene matches. Germline lookup yields CDR1 MNHNY and CDR2 SVGAGI (reference sequence).

V is TRBV6-2 or TRBV6-3 and J is TRBJ1-6; D is unresolved. Trimming took off 0 bases at V and 13 bases at J, with 13 bases between the two ends. CDR1 MNHEY and CDR2 SVGEGT come from the germline V gene. There are 14 residues in the CDR3. CDR3 coding DNA: TGTGCCAGCAGTTACTCATCGGGATTCGTTCCCCTCCACTTT. Its protein product is CASSYSSGFVPLHF.

This chain connects TRBV4-2 to TRBJ1-2; 9 nucleotides match TRBD1. The trim removed 0 bases at V and 8 bases at J, leaving 7 bases unmatched. The CDR3 is 15 residues long. Germline assignment: CDR1 LGHNA and CDR2 YNFKEQ. CDR3 DNA: TGTGCCAGCAGCCAAGACGCCGGGACAGGGTACGGCTACACCTTC. Its translation is CASSQDAGTGYGYTF.

CDR3 sequence (DNA): TGTGCCAGCAGTGAAGCGCAGGGACAGCATAATTCACCCCTCCACTTT. As protein: CASSEAQGQHNSPLHF. The chain links TRBV2 to TRBJ1-6; TRBD1 matches 7 bases. The length of the CDR3 is 16 residues. Trimming cost V 0 bases and J 5 bases; bases outside gene matches: 4. Germline assignment: CDR1 SNHLY and CDR2 FYNNEI. Supplemented by reference TRBV2 and TRBJ1-6, the full variable domain reads EPEVTQTPSHQVTQMGQEVILRCVPISNHLYFYWYRQILGQKVEFLVSFYNNEISEKSEIFDDQFSVERPDGSNFTLKIRSTKLEDSAMYFCASSEAQGQHNSPLHFGNGTRLTVT.

This clone showed up just a few times. V and J are TRBV11-2 and TRBJ2-1; D might be TRBD2 (5 bases). The germline CDR1 and CDR2 sequences are SGHAT and FQNNGV. CDR3 length equals 14 residues. V was cut by 6 bases and J by 6 bases, with 15 bases left in between. The CDR3 region is CASRFSVLGNEQFF. CDR3 nucleotide sequence: TGTGCCAGCAGGTTTAGCGTCTTAGGCAATGAGCAGTTCTTC.

The chain recombines TRBV11-2 with TRBJ2-5; 9 bases agree with TRBD1. With V trimmed by 4 bases and J by 5 bases, 8 bases remained unmatched. The CDR3 has 15 residues. CDR1 SGHAT and CDR2 FQNNGV come from the germline V gene. CDR3 sequence reads: CASSSRDRDWETQYF. CDR3 DNA sequence: TGTGCCAGCAGCTCCCGGGACAGGGATTGGGAGACCCAGTACTTC.

Comments on this clone: One junction end does not reproduce the germline sequence, and a read error may be involved. The gene calls are TRBV7-2 and TRBJ2-7; D call uncertain. The CDR3 contains 12 residues. In germline, CDR1 is SGHTA, CDR2 FQGNSA. CDR3 nucleotides: TGTGCCAGCAGCCCTGACTCCCACGAGCAGTACTTC. It encodes CASSPDSHEQYF.

V gene TRBV10-3 combines with J gene TRBJ1-1; D ambiguous. The CDR3 totals 17 residues. Trimming took 0 bases from V and 0 from J, leaving 14 bases between them. The V gene's germline CDR1 is ENHRY and CDR2 SYGVKD. DNA of the CDR3: TGTGCCATCAGTGAGTCTGGGCAGCCTTTCATGAACACTGAAGCTTTCTTT. Translating gives CAISESGQPFMNTEAFF.

The V gene is TRBV6-5, the J gene TRBJ2-1, with TRBD1 identical over 7 bases. The V gene end was trimmed by 2 bases and the J gene end by 10 bases; junction bases not matched to a gene: 5. The CDR3 contains 13 residues. Germline V gene sequence: CDR1 MNHEY, CDR2 SVGAGI. DNA of the CDR3: TGTGCCAGCAGTTACCGGGGACAGTTAGAGCAGTTCTTC. As protein: CASSYRGQLEQFF.

The chain is built from TRBV25-1 and TRBJ1-2, with 7 bases identical to TRBD1. The germline V gene encodes CDR1 MGHDK and CDR2 SYGVNS. V lost 1 base to trimming and J lost 6 bases; unmatched junction nucleotides: 14. This CDR3 region has 17 residues. CDR3 DNA: TGTGCCAGCAGTGAATCTGGGGCAGGGGGGATGTTGGATGGCTACACCTTC. Translating it yields CASSESGAGGMLDGYTF.

A remark on this clone: A much larger clone sits a single nucleotide away, making a read error possible. The chain is built from TRBV12-3 or TRBV12-4 and TRBJ1-1, with 7 nucleotides matching TRBD1. The length of the CDR3 is 13 residues. V was clipped by 4 bases and J by 1 base; unmatched bases: 0. CDR3 loop: CASSWTGNTEAFF. In DNA form, the CDR3 reads TGTGCCAGCAGTTGGACAGGGAACACTGAAGCTTTCTTT.

The V gene is TRBV29-1, the J gene TRBJ2-7; maybe TRBD2 (6 bases). There are 12 residues in the CDR3. The germline V and J ends were trimmed by 6 bases and 6 bases, with 15 bases remaining between them. Germline CDR1 is SQVTM and CDR2 is ANQGSEA. The CDR3 DNA sequence: TGCAGCGTCGCAGTCGCGGGATCCGAGCAGTACTTC. As protein: CSVAVAGSEQYF.

The chain uses TRBV9 and TRBJ2-7, with 7 bases identical to TRBD1. The germline V gene encodes CDR1 SGDLS and CDR2 YYNGEE. Unmatched junction bases numbered 7, after V lost 5 bases and J lost 2 bases. This CDR3 spans 14 amino acids. The CDR3 protein is CASSAGTAPYEQYF. CDR3 bases: TGTGCCAGCAGTGCAGGGACAGCCCCCTACGAGCAGTACTTC.

The chain combines TRBV5-1 with TRBJ1-4, with D perhaps TRBD1 (5 bases). Germline V CDR1 and CDR2: SGHRS, YFSETQ. V lost 4 bases and J lost 3, with 13 bases in between. CDR3 length: 15 amino acids. CDR3 residues: CASSGQGFSNEKLFF. CDR3 nucleotide sequence: TGCGCCAGCAGCGGGCAGGGTTTTTCTAATGAAAAACTGTTTTTT.

This clone was seen a handful of times. The V gene is TRBV10-3, the J gene TRBJ1-4, with D unclear. The V and J ends lost 11 bases and 0 bases respectively, with 10 bases between them. There are 13 residues in the CDR3. Germline V gene data show CDR1 as ENHRY and CDR2 as SYGVKD. Here the CDR3 DNA reads TGTGCCGCGTCTACTGCAACTAATGAAAAACTGTTTTTT. Amino acid sequence: CAASTATNEKLFF.

The chain links TRBV21-1 to TRBJ1-6; TRBD1 is the table's D call, not checked against the DNA. TRBV21-1 is a documented pseudogene. The CDR3 has 14 amino acids. CDR3 bases: TGTGCCAGCAGCAAACAGGTTTACGGTTCACCCCTCCACTTT. Its protein is CASSKQVYGSPLHF.